One T cell receptor (beta chain) is described in this entry. The antigen is not known. This sample was included in a study of T cells in Graves' hyperthyroidism and ophthalmopathy. Study-level findings and limits: Ophthalmopathy was distinguished from stable hyperthyroidism by 13 V-J signatures. Most expanded thyroid clonotypes above 0.001 recurred in blood.

The junction had 7 bases not matched to a gene; V was cut back by 8 bases and J by 9 bases. CDR3 length: 13 residues. Germline CDR1 WSHSY, CDR2 SAAADI. Uncontrolled infection, other autoimmune disease, pregnancy or lactation led to exclusion. Diagnoses were made from clinical symptoms, serum measures (thyroxine and TRAb), thyroid ultrasound and orbital computed tomography. Amplified regions were TCR beta CDR3 sequences from RNA transcripts. Initially, a first-round RT-PCR of the TCR CDR3 employed the HTBI primer set. From the multiplex PCR reads, TCRdb called clonotypes with MiXCR, one entry per CDR3 protein. The table shows 450,000 to 700,000 distinct CDR3 sequences, with around 46% occurring only once.

Sequenced input: peripheral blood or thyroid tissue (not recorded which). The chain links TRBV10-2 to TRBJ1-6; TRBD1 matches at 7 bases. The clonotype was recovered from an adult woman with Graves' disease, either hyperthyroidism or ophthalmopathy (not recorded which). The CDR3 region is CASSDRAASPLHF. The CDR3 DNA follows: TGCGCCAGCTCAGACAGGGCGGCTTCACCCCTCCACTTT.